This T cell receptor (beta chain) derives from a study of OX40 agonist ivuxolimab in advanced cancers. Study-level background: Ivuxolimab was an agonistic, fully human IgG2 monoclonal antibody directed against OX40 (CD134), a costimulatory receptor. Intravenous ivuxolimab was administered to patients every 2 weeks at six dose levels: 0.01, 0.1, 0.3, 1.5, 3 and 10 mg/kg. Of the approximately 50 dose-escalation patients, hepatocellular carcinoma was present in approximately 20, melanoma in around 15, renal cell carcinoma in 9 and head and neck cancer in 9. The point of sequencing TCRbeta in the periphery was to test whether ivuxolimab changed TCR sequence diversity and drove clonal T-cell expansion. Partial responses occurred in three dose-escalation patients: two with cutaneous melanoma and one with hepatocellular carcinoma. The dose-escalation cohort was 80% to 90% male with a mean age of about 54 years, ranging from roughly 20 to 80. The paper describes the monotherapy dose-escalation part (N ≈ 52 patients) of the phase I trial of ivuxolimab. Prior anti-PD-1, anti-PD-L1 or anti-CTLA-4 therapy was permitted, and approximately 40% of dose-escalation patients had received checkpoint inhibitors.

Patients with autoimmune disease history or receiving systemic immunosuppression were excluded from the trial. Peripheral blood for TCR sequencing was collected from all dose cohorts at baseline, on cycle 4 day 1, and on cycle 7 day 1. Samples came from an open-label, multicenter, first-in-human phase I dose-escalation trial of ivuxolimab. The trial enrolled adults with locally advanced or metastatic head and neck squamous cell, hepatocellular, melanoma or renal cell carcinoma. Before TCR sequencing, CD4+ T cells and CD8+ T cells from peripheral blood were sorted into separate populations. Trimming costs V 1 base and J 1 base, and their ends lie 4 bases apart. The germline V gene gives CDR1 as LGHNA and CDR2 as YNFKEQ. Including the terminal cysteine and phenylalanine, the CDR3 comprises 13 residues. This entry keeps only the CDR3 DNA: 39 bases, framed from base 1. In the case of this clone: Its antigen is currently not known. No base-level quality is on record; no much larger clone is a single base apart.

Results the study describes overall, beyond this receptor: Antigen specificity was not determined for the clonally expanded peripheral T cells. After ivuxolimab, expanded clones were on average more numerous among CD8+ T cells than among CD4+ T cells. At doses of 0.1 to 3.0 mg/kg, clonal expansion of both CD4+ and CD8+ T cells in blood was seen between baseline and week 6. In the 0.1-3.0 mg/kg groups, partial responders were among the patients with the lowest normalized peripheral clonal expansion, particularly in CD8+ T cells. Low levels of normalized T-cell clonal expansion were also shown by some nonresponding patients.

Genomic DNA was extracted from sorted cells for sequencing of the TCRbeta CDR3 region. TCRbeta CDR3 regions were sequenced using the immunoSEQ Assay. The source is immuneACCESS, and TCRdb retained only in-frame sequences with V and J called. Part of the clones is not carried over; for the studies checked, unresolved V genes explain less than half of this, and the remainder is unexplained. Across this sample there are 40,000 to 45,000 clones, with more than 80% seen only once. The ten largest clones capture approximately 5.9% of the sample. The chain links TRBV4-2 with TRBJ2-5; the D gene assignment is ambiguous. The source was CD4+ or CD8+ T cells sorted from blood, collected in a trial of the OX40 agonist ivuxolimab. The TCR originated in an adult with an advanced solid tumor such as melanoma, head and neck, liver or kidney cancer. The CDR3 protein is CASSQGTQETQYF. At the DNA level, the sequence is TGTGCCAGCAGCCAAGGGACCCAAGAGACCCAGTACTTC.